This T cell receptor (beta chain) emerged from a study of shared clonotypes between healthy human individuals. Deep level was the assay's run setting. The assay was immunoSEQ multiplex PCR, and TCRdb's table has in-frame clones only and misses some. The profile shows around 1.1 million clones, roughly 80% of them singletons. Donors comprised healthy HIV-negative adults lacking recent acute infections or vaccinations. The study drew all its donors from Caucasian adults living in Nashville, Tennessee. Both subsets, CD45RA+ naive and CD45RA-negative memory, were split from the CD4+ cells. The source is a man aged 18 to 29 in good health. Some clones in this sample may be carry-over from other donors' samples. The sample was memory CD4+ T cells from PBMCs. Subset given: CD45RA-negative fraction.

The CDR3 coding sequence is TGCGCCAGCAGCGGGACAGGGGGCGGACAAGAGACCCAGTACTTC. Amino acids: CASSGTGGGQETQYF. V usage is TRBV5-1 and J usage is TRBJ2-5; 12 bases are a match to TRBD1. Germline assignment: CDR1 SGHRS and CDR2 YFSETQ. CDR3 length: 15 residues. J lost 2 bases, V lost 4 bases, and 3 bases had no gene match.